This TCR beta chain was obtained from a study of blood T cells in healthy people across ages. PBMCs numbering at least 6 million were isolated per sample. The length of the CDR3 is 12 residues. V was clipped by 1 base and J by 8 bases, with 5 bases between them. Germline V lookup: CDR1 LNHNV, CDR2 YYDKDF (reference sequence). Primers used in a second PCR of about 6 to 11 cycles were a sample-barcoded 5' primer and a J-beta primer mix. TCRdb re-derived calls from the 5' RACE reads in MiXCR, one entry per CDR3 protein. The sample carries approximately 1.5 million distinct CDR3 sequences, almost 35% recorded once.

This TCR derives from a woman younger than 45 in good health. The sample was blood. The chain is built from TRBV15 and TRBJ1-4; D is perhaps TRBD1 (5 bases). The CDR3 nucleotides are TGTGCCACCAGCAGAGCAGGGGAAAAACTGTTTTTT. This translates into CATSRAGEKLFF.